This record covers a single TCR beta chain. The sample originates from a study of blood T cell repertoires in COVID-19. Turning to the study itself: Specimens from acute and convalescent COVID-19 originated in the United States, Italy and Spain. T cells, B-cell-depleted T cells, or PBMCs supplied cDNA or gDNA.

Study processing details: It was from reference gene primer amplification that nucleated cell counts were estimated. Sequencing used immunoSEQ multiplex PCR; TCRdb keeps in-frame clones, though not all of them. The V and J calls and clone size come from that table; D and trimming were worked out from the DNA. The table has approximately 160,000 clones, approximately 88% seen once. Trimming took off 6 bases at V and 7 bases at J, with 12 bases between the two ends. There are 13 residues in the CDR3. Germline V gene sequence: CDR1 ENHRY, CDR2 SYGVKD. This chain connects TRBV10-3 to TRBJ1-4; TRBD1 might be the D (5 bases). Sequenced: peripheral blood. This sequence originates from a woman aged 80 or over with active or convalescent COVID-19. CDR3 in amino acids: CAISLGGGEKLFF. For the CDR3, the DNA is TGTGCCATCAGCTTGGGGGGAGGTGAAAAACTGTTTTTT.